This T cell receptor (beta chain) stems from a study of CXCR3-negative and CXCR3-positive naive CD8 T cells. In preparing the TRB cDNA libraries, 5' RACE with UMI labels was used. After re-calling the 5' RACE reads, TCRdb lists one entry per CDR3 protein, DNA absent. The table for this sample gives around 160,000 distinct CDR3 sequences. As regards this clonotype: Its target is unknown.

Per CD8+ T cell subset, triplicate sorts of 250,000 to 350,000 cells each were done. The naive CD8+ gate required CD45RO-CCR7+CD27+CD95- phenotype. The CDR3 contains 15 residues. Germline V gene data show CDR1 as LGHNA and CDR2 as YSLEER. Notes on the study in general: Each naive subset displayed comparably high diversity, whereas memory CD8+ cells displayed much lower diversity. CXCR3-expressing naive cells carried TRB CDR3s more hydrophobic than those of CXCR3-negative naive cells.

The chain is built from TRBV4-3 and TRBJ1-5; TCRdb gives TRBD1 as the D gene, but with no DNA this cannot be confirmed. The TCR originated in a human donor in good health. Some clones in this sample may be carry-over from other donors' samples. The sequenced material came from naive CXCR3+ CD8+ T cells from blood. Subset given: CD45RO-CCR7+CD27+CD95- naive CD8+ T cells expressing CXCR3 (TNR3+). CDR3 in amino acids: CASSQDGGLRQPQHF.